Below, 32 T cell receptor beta chains from the same sample are listed, as sequenced in a study of T cells after yellow fever vaccination. TCRdb reprocessed the 5' RACE reads via MiXCR and lists one record per CDR3 protein. The sample consists of some 260,000 distinct CDR3 sequences, about 5.2% of them appearing once. The input for sequencing was CD4+ T cells sorted from PBMCs, taken on the day of the yellow fever booster vaccination. These receptors were taken from a man aged 18 to 30 who received the YFV17D yellow fever vaccine.

Ten or more counts support this clonotype. The chain has TRBV4-1 and TRBJ2-3; tentatively, D is TRBD1 (6 bases). CDR3 length: 12 residues. CDR1 is MGHRA and CDR2 is YSYEKL in the germline V gene. The V and J ends lost 3 bases and 10 bases respectively, with 11 bases between them. In DNA form, the CDR3 reads TGCGCCAGCAGCCACGACCAGGGGCCGCAGTATTTT. It codes for CASSHDQGPQYF.

This chain links TRBV7-2 with TRBJ1-5; unclear D gene. The CDR3 length is 13 residues. Germline CDR1 reads SGHTA; CDR2 reads FQGNSA. The V and J ends lost 3 bases and 1 base respectively, with 4 bases between them. CDR3 sequence: CASSFVSNQPQHF. For the CDR3, the DNA is TGTGCCAGCAGCTTCGTAAGCAATCAGCCCCAGCATTTT.

This clonotype appeared many times. The chain's CDR3 is CSASRGGTYEQYF. The CDR3 DNA follows: TGCAGTGCTAGCCGCGGGGGGACGTACGAGCAGTACTTC. V is TRBV20-1 and J is TRBJ2-7; 8 bases line up with TRBD2. The CDR3 covers 13 residues. With V trimmed by 3 bases and J by 4 bases, 5 bases remained unmatched. CDR1 and CDR2 from the germline V gene are DFQATT and SNEGSKA (reference sequence).

This clonotype appeared a few times. The genes are TRBV7-6 and TRBJ2-5; a possible D gene is TRBD2 (5 bases). Germline V gene sequence: CDR1 SGHVS, CDR2 FNYEAQ. The CDR3 is 11 residues long. Trimming took 7 bases from V and 5 from J, leaving 8 bases between them. Here the CDR3 reads CASTTGETQYF. The CDR3 DNA follows: TGTGCCAGCACCACGGGGGAGACCCAGTACTTC.

This clonotype was picked up many times. The rearrangement joins TRBV6-2 or TRBV6-3 to TRBJ2-3; D perhaps matches TRBD2 (5 bases). V lost 6 bases and J 3 bases, leaving 16 bases between the germline ends. The CDR3 spans 15 residues. CDR1 and CDR2 (germline): MNHEY, SVGEGT. CDR3 sequence (DNA): TGTGCCAGCAGGGATTCGGGGAAGCGGACAGATACGCAGTATTTT. It encodes CASRDSGKRTDTQYF.

This clonotype has a handful of counts. This rearrangement joins TRBV6-2 or TRBV6-3 to TRBJ2-7; TRBD2 is a possible D gene (7 bases). The ends were cut back, 5 bases at V and 8 bases at J, with 16 bases in the middle. The CDR3 spans 13 residues. In germline, CDR1 is MNHEY, CDR2 SVGEGT. The CDR3 DNA reads TGTGCCAGCAGTCTCGCCCGGGGGGCTCAGCAGTACTTC. As protein: CASSLARGAQQYF.

In this sample, this clonotype turned up many times. This chain connects TRBV6-1 to TRBJ2-7; D uncertain. This CDR3 has 13 amino acids. The germline CDR1 and CDR2 sequences are MNHNS and SASEGT. V was shortened by 2 bases and J by 2 bases, with 7 bases between the two germline ends. CDR3 residues: CASSELHTYEQYV. CDR3 in DNA: TGTGCCAGCAGTGAATTACACACCTACGAGCAGTACGTC.

This clonotype was counted at least ten times. CDR3: CASSPRDRVYEQYF. The CDR3 nucleotides are TGCGCCAGCAGCCCCCGGGACAGGGTCTACGAGCAGTACTTC. This chain joins TRBV5-1 and TRBJ2-7, with 9 bases that match TRBD1. The CDR3 loop spans 14 amino acids. Germline CDR1 and CDR2: SGHRS and YFSETQ. Trimming removed 4 bases from V and 3 bases from J; junction bases left unmatched: 5. Full variable domain (rest looked up from reference TRBV5-1 and TRBJ2-7): KAGVTQTPRYLIKTRGQQVTLSCSPISGHRSVSWYQQTPGQGLQFLFEYFSETQRNKGNFPGRFSGRQFSNSRSEMNVSTLELGDSALYLCASSPRDRVYEQYFGPGTRLTVT.

This clonotype was counted many times. This chain joins TRBV11-2 and TRBJ2-1; D is unresolved. V shed 1 base and J shed 0 bases, with 7 bases lying between them. This CDR3 comprises 15 residues. Germline V gives CDR1 SGHAT, CDR2 FQNNGV. The CDR3 DNA reads TGTGCCAGCAGCTTAGTAGTTAGCTCCTACAATGAGCAGTTCTTC. Protein sequence: CASSLVVSSYNEQFF. Complete variable domain (other parts from reference TRBV11-2 and TRBJ2-1): EAGVAQSPRYKIIEKRQSVAFWCNPISGHATLYWYQQILGQGPKLLIQFQNNGVVDDSQLPKDRFSAERLKGVDSTLKIQPAKLEDSAVYLCASSLVVSSYNEQFFGPGTRLTVL.

A few counts support this clonotype. This rearrangement joins TRBV12-3 or TRBV12-4 to TRBJ1-1, with D uncertain. This CDR3 spans 15 amino acids. The V end lost 3 bases, the J end lost 4 bases, and 15 bases lay between the germline ends. CDR3 loop: CASSFRAARGTEAFF. CDR3 coding DNA: TGTGCCAGCAGTTTCCGGGCAGCCCGGGGCACTGAAGCTTTCTTT.

This clonotype has a handful of counts. V is TRBV6-2 or TRBV6-3 and J is TRBJ2-6; 7 bases line up with TRBD1. Germline V gene sequence: CDR1 MNHEY, CDR2 SVGEGT. The CDR3 spans 17 residues. V gave up 6 bases and J gave up 0 bases; unmatched junction bases: 8. The CDR3 is CASRSTGYFSGANVLTF. The CDR3 DNA sequence: TGTGCCAGCAGATCGACAGGGTACTTCTCTGGGGCCAACGTCCTGACTTTC.

The chain uses TRBV3-1 and TRBJ1-1, with D perhaps TRBD1 (6 bases). V was clipped by 1 base and J by 6 bases, with 15 bases between them. This CDR3 is built from 15 residues. Germline-derived CDR1 and CDR2 are LGHDT and YNNKEL (reference sequence). The CDR3 DNA is TGTGCCAGCAGCCAAGGGGAGCGGGGGGCAGCTGAAGCTTTCTTT. Translation gives CASSQGERGAAEAFF.

This clonotype has just a few counts. The rearrangement uses TRBV2 and TRBJ2-5, with unresolved D. The CDR3 runs to 11 residues. V was trimmed by 3 bases and J by 5 bases, leaving 4 bases between them. Germline lookup yields CDR1 SNHLY and CDR2 FYNNEI. In DNA, the CDR3 is TGTGCCAGCAGTGAGGTGGAGACCCAGTACTTC. It translates to CASSEVETQYF.

This clonotype was seen repeatedly, ten times or more. The chain has TRBV7-2 and TRBJ2-1; possible D gene TRBD2, 5 bases. The germline gives CDR1 SGHTA, CDR2 FQGNSA. The V end lost 1 base, the J end lost 8 bases, and 12 bases lay between the germline ends. CDR3 length equals 14 residues. DNA for the CDR3: TGTGCCAGCAGCTTAGTCGGGCAGGACTATGAGCAGTTCTTC. It specifies CASSLVGQDYEQFF.

CDR3 coding DNA: TGTGCTAGTGGTTCGGGGGACAGCAACTATGGCTACACCTTC. This codes for CASGSGDSNYGYTF. V gene TRBV12-5 combines with J gene TRBJ1-2; 7 positions agree with TRBD1. This CDR3 contains 14 residues. The germline CDR1 and CDR2 sequences are LGHNT and FRNRAP. J gave up 2 bases and V 4 bases, and 4 bases lay outside the gene matches.

This clonotype came up many times. The CDR3 protein is CASSLVRRTDSDYGYTF. In DNA form, the CDR3 reads TGCGCCAGCAGCTTGGTAAGGAGGACGGACAGTGACTATGGCTACACCTTC. The V and J genes are TRBV5-1 and TRBJ1-2, with D perhaps TRBD1 (6 bases). Germline V gene sequence: CDR1 SGHRS, CDR2 YFSETQ. The CDR3 consists of 17 residues. The V and J ends lost 0 bases and 3 bases respectively, with 18 bases between them.

The sample holds many counts of this clonotype. The rearrangement uses TRBV5-5 and TRBJ1-1; no definite D call. V was trimmed by 0 bases and J by 1 base, leaving 7 bases between them. Germline V gene sequence: CDR1 SGHKS, CDR2 YYEKEE (reference sequence). This CDR3 has 14 amino acids. The CDR3 here is CASSLVQSNTEAFF. In DNA, the CDR3 is TGTGCCAGCAGCTTGGTTCAGTCGAACACTGAAGCTTTCTTT.

V gene TRBV6-2 or TRBV6-3 combines with J gene TRBJ2-1; 10 bases match TRBD2. This CDR3 has 17 amino acids. J lost 8 bases, V lost 2 bases, and 12 bases had no gene match. Germline V gene lookup returns CDR1 MNHEY and CDR2 SVGEGT. The CDR3 protein is CASSYPALAGFFDEQFF. CDR3 coding DNA: TGTGCCAGCAGTTACCCGGCACTAGCGGGATTTTTTGATGAGCAGTTCTTC.

This clonotype has more than one count but fewer than ten. The rearrangement joins TRBV11-3 to TRBJ2-3; 8 bases line up with TRBD1. CDR1 SGHNT and CDR2 YENEEA come from the germline V gene. CDR3 length: 15 residues. Trimming removed 3 bases from V and 5 bases from J; junction bases left unmatched: 7. Written as DNA, the CDR3 is TGTGCCAGCAGCTTGCAGGGGGCGCAGGGAGATACGCAGTATTTT. Protein: CASSLQGAQGDTQYF.

This clonotype was recorded a few times. This chain uses TRBV10-3 with TRBJ2-5, with 8 bases lining up with TRBD2. The CDR3 is made up of 14 amino acids. Losses at the gene ends were 6 bases for V and 5 bases for J; bases not matched to a gene: 8. Per germline, CDR1 ENHRY and CDR2 SYGVKD. The chain's CDR3 is CAISQSGGGETQYF. The CDR3 region has the DNA TGTGCCATCAGCCAAAGCGGGGGCGGGGAGACCCAGTACTTC.

This clonotype was seen repeatedly, ten times or more. This sequence joins TRBV5-6 and TRBJ2-2, with TRBD2 matching 12 bases. Looked up from germline, CDR1 is SGHDT and CDR2 is YYEEEE. Trimming took 0 bases from V and 5 from J; bases not matched to a gene: 8. CDR3 length: 18 amino acids. The CDR3 region has the DNA TGTGCCAGCAGCTTGGTGACTAGCGGGGGCCGGGGTACCGGGGAGCTGTTTTTT. Its translation is CASSLVTSGGRGTGELFF.

The table lists this clonotype with many counts. The V call is TRBV7-3, the J call TRBJ2-1, with D perhaps given as TRBD1 or TRBD2 (6 bases each). Trimming shortened V by 5 bases and J by 0 bases, and 17 bases separated the two germline ends. Germline lookup yields CDR1 SGHTA and CDR2 FQGTGA. The CDR3 extends over 17 amino acids. The CDR3 loop reads CASSLTSGGHSYNEQFF. The CDR3 DNA reads as TGTGCCAGCAGCCTTACCTCCGGGGGCCACTCCTACAATGAGCAGTTCTTC.

V is TRBV4-2 and J is TRBJ2-1; TRBD2 aligns across 11 bases. The CDR3 covers 17 residues. Germline-derived CDR1 and CDR2 are LGHNA and YNFKEQ. The V gene end was trimmed by 5 bases and the J gene end by 7 bases; junction bases not matched to a gene: 13. The CDR3 protein is CASSYTPTSGAGNEQFF. CDR3 nucleotides: TGTGCCAGCAGCTACACGCCGACTAGCGGGGCAGGGAATGAGCAGTTCTTC.

This clonotype was observed at least ten times. J is TRBJ2-2 and V is TRBV18; maybe TRBD2 (6 bases). The CDR3 loop spans 15 amino acids. CDR1 and CDR2 (germline): KGHSH, LQKENI. Trimming shortened V by 2 bases and J by 2 bases, and 9 bases separated the two germline ends. The CDR3: CASSPTGGNTGELFF. CDR3 DNA sequence: TGTGCCAGCTCACCAACCGGGGGAAACACCGGGGAGCTGTTTTTT.

This clonotype was counted only a few times. V and J are TRBV14 and TRBJ2-5; D may be TRBD2 (5 bases). The V end was cut by 4 bases, the J end by 5 bases, with 11 bases between. This CDR3 is 13 amino acids long. The V gene's germline CDR1 is SGHDN and CDR2 FVKESK. As DNA, the CDR3 is TGTGCCAGCAGCCTTGTATGGGAGGAGACCCAGTACTTC. This encodes CASSLVWEETQYF.

This clonotype showed up many times. The CDR3 is CASSHLRGTVPYEQYF. CDR3 nucleotide sequence: TGTGCCAGCAGCCACCTAAGGGGGACCGTCCCCTACGAGCAGTACTTC. V gene TRBV3-2 combines with J gene TRBJ2-7; the DNA was not used to check the table's D call, TRBD1. TRBV3-2 counts as a pseudogene. The CDR3 contains 16 residues.

This clonotype was seen a handful of times. The rearrangement joins TRBV5-1 to TRBJ2-7; TRBD2 might be the D (5 bases). CDR1 and CDR2 from the germline V gene are SGHRS and YFSETQ. The CDR3 length is 15 residues. V lost 4 bases and J lost 3, with 17 bases in between. The CDR3 bases are TGCGCCAGCAGCCCACAGTCGGGATCGCTCTACGAGCAGTACTTC. Its translation is CASSPQSGSLYEQYF.

This clonotype was detected a few times. The rearrangement joins TRBV5-1 to TRBJ1-1, with 7 bases lining up with TRBD1. Germline trimming cut 4 bases from V and 4 bases from J; bases unmatched to any gene: 4. Germline V CDR1 and CDR2: SGHRS, YFSETQ. CDR3 length equals 13 residues. DNA of the CDR3: TGCGCCAGCAGCAAAACAGGGGTCACTGAAGCTTTCTTT. Translating gives CASSKTGVTEAFF.

The genes are TRBV18 and TRBJ2-1; tentatively, D is TRBD2 (6 bases). Germline loops: CDR1 KGHSH, CDR2 LQKENI. The CDR3 contains 16 residues. Trimming cost V 4 bases and J 0 bases, with 13 bases left between them. In DNA, the CDR3 is TGTGCCAGCTCACGCCGGGACGGGAGCTCCTACAATGAGCAGTTCTTC. This codes for CASSRRDGSSYNEQFF.

This clonotype has at least ten counts. The rearrangement links TRBV28 to TRBJ2-4, with 9 bases matching TRBD2. The CDR3 is 14 amino acids. J gave up 8 bases and V 6 bases, and 8 bases lay outside the gene matches. Germline CDR1 is MDHEN and CDR2 is SYDVKM. For the CDR3, the DNA is TGTGCCAGCAGGAAAGCGGGGGGATCGGACATTCAGTACTTC. Residues: CASRKAGGSDIQYF.

The chain is built from TRBV6-5 and TRBJ2-5; D perhaps matches TRBD2 (6 bases). The CDR3 loop spans 16 amino acids. V gave up 0 bases and J gave up 0 bases, with 11 bases separating them. Germline V gene lookup returns CDR1 MNHEY and CDR2 SVGAGI. The CDR3 bases are TGTGCCAGCAGTTACTCGGGACTCCGGTACCAAGAGACCCAGTACTTC. It specifies CASSYSGLRYQETQYF.

The chain employs TRBV6-5 and TRBJ1-2; 7 nucleotides align to TRBD1. Germline V CDR1 and CDR2: MNHEY, SVGAGI. The length of the CDR3 is 15 residues. Trimming cost V 1 base and J 7 bases; bases outside gene matches: 9. CDR3 in amino acids: CASSYYRGRLFGYTF. Here the CDR3 DNA reads TGTGCCAGCAGTTACTACAGGGGCCGTCTTTTTGGCTACACCTTC.